This T cell receptor beta chain was recovered during a study of cytomegalovirus exposure and HLA in healthy donors. Findings and caveats of the study: Analysis performed later showed TCR beta chains linked to HLA being more clonally expanded than equally common others. Available immune exposure information covered CMV serostatus only. The productive fraction for most TCR beta V segments was about 90% or about 30% in an earlier analysis. TRBV6-2, TRBV6-3 and some other V segments were excluded as indistinguishable.

The study ran its PCR with 60 Vbeta and 13 Jbeta primers. Repertoires were generated with immunoSEQ multiplex PCR, while TCRdb's copy carries only in-frame clones and drops some. The repertoire holds over 50,000 clones, with around 80% as singletons. Of note for this clone: Its antigen is undetermined.

The germline CDR1 and CDR2 sequences are SGHRS and YFSETQ. This CDR3 has 19 amino acids. Trimming cost V 1 base and J 3 bases; bases outside gene matches: 14. This TCR derives from a man aged 45-60 years in good health and CMV-seropositive. The chain links TRBV5-1 to TRBJ2-2; 8 bases are shared with TRBD1. The sample was PBMCs. This chain's CDR3 is CASSLTRQGALTDTGELFF. The CDR3 DNA reads as TGCGCCAGCAGCTTGACGAGGCAGGGGGCCCTTACTGACACCGGGGAGCTGTTTTTT.